This is a list of T cell receptor beta chains from one sample in a study of blood T cell repertoires in COVID-19. Assay used: immunoSEQ multiplex PCR; TCRdb lists only in-frame clones, some missing. The data show fewer than 300,000 clones, 85% seen once. Sequencing input: peripheral blood. Receptors were obtained from a human donor in a cohort sampled during active COVID-19. Both conserved end residues are part of each CDR3. The order of the fields is clone size, J gene, D gene, V gene, CDR3 DNA, CDR3 protein. The D gene is left open where the match is weak. Clone size is given for some rows only: seen once, a few or many times, or a class if the clone is expanded.

- | TRBJ2-2 | TRBD2 | TRBV18 | TGTGCCAGCTCACCCAGGACTAGCACCGTTACCGGGGAGCTGTTTTTT | CASSPRTSTVTGELFF
- | TRBJ2-1 | TRBD2 | TRBV9 | TGTGCCAGCAGCGTAGAGGGTAGCGGGAGGGCCAGCAATGAGCAGTTCTTC | CASSVEGSGRASNEQFF
once | TRBJ2-1 | - | TRBV24-1 | TGTGCCACCCAGACAGGGACTAGTGAAAAGTTCTTC | CATQTGTSEKFF
few | TRBJ2-1 | - | TRBV18 | TGTGCCAGCTCACCAGGAGGTGAGCAGTTCTTC | CASSPGGEQFF
few | TRBJ2-7 | - | TRBV10-2 | TGCGCCAGCAGTGAGTATACAGGATCCTACGAGCAGTACTTC | CASSEYTGSYEQYF
- | TRBJ2-3 | TRBD2 | TRBV5-8 | TGTGCCAGCAGCTTACTAGCGGGGATCACAGATACGCAGTATTTT | CASSLLAGITDTQYF
once | TRBJ2-1 | - | TRBV12-3/TRBV12-4 | TGTGCCAGCAGTAGGTTGGAGTCCGGTGAGCAGTTCTTC | CASSRLESGEQFF
- | TRBJ2-3 | - | TRBV25-1 | TGTGCCAGCAGCAAACAGTTTACTAGCACAGATACGCAGTATTTT | CASSKQFTSTDTQYF
- | TRBJ1-4 | - | TRBV18 | TGTGCCAGCTCACCCCGGGACACAAGGAATGAAAAACTGTTTTTT | CASSPRDTRNEKLFF
- | TRBJ2-2 | TRBD1 | TRBV18 | TGTGCCAGCTCGACACAGGGGGTGACGCGTGGGGAGCTGTTTTTT | CASSTQGVTRGELFF
- | TRBJ2-3 | - | TRBV11-3 | TGTGCCAGCAGCTTAGATGAGGGACACTCAGATACGCAGTATTTT | CASSLDEGHSDTQYF
- | TRBJ2-1 | - | TRBV3-1/TRBV3-2 | TGTGCCAGCAGCCAAGGCGGAGGCAATGAGCAGTTCTTC | CASSQGGGNEQFF
- | TRBJ2-7 | TRBD1 | TRBV5-1 | TGCGCCAGCAGCTTGACCCCAGGGGGACAGGGGTCCTACGAGCAGTACTTC | CASSLTPGGQGSYEQYF
- | TRBJ1-1 | - | TRBV30 | TGTGCCTGGAGTCCCTCAGGGCGGGGTAACACTGAAGCTTTCTTT | CAWSPSGRGNTEAFF
- | TRBJ2-2 | - | TRBV2 | TGTGCCAGCAGTGTTCGCAGAAGAGGGACCGGGGAGCTGTTTTTT | CASSVRRRGTGELFF
- | TRBJ2-7 | - | TRBV4-3 | TGCGCCAGCAGCCAAGATTACCCCAGCTCCTACGAGCAGTACTTC | CASSQDYPSSYEQYF
- | TRBJ1-4 | - | TRBV3-1/TRBV3-2 | TGTGCCAGCAGCCCCCCAAGGGGGTATCCTGCAACTAATGAAAAACTGTTTTTT | CASSPPRGYPATNEKLFF
- | TRBJ1-5 | - | TRBV28 | TGTGCCAGCAGTTCTGCGTTCGGGGGTGGAGCGAATCAGCCCCAGCATTTT | CASSSAFGGGANQPQHF
- | TRBJ2-1 | - | TRBV29-1 | TGCAGCGTTGGTAACAGAACCTTACACAATGAGCAGTTCTTC | CSVGNRTLHNEQFF
- | TRBJ2-7 | - | TRBV6-2/TRBV6-3 | TGTGCCAGCAGCCAGACTCCCCACGAGCAGTACTTC | CASSQTPHEQYF
- | TRBJ1-1 | - | TRBV28 | TGTGCCAGCAGTTTACAGACGGGTTTCGGGACTGAAGCTTTCTTT | CASSLQTGFGTEAFF
- | TRBJ2-2 | TRBD2 | TRBV19 | TGTGCCAGCAAAAATCAGGGACTAGCGAACACCGGGGAGCTGTTTTTT | CASKNQGLANTGELFF
- | TRBJ2-1 | TRBD2 | TRBV27 | TGTGCCAGCATGGATAGCCTAGCGGGGAATGAGCAGTTCTTC | CASMDSLAGNEQFF
few | TRBJ1-2 | - | TRBV4-1 | TGCGCCAGCAGCCAAGATCCAAAGGGAGGTGGCTATGGCTACACCTTC | CASSQDPKGGGYGYTF
- | TRBJ2-3 | TRBD2 | TRBV9 | TGTGCCAGCAGCCAGAGGGGGACTAGCGGCACAGATACGCAGTATTTT | CASSQRGTSGTDTQYF
- | TRBJ1-1 | - | TRBV5-5 | TGTGCCAGCAGCTTGGATCGCAGTGAAGCTTTCTTT | CASSLDRSEAFF
once | TRBJ2-1 | - | TRBV4-2 | TGTGCCAGCAGCCTTAGCGGTAGCTCCTACAATGAGCAGTTCTTC | CASSLSGSSYNEQFF
- | TRBJ1-5 | TRBD1 | TRBV2 | TGTGCCAGCCTGGAGGGACAGGGACAGCCCCAGCATTTT | CASLEGQGQPQHF
once | TRBJ1-2 | - | TRBV6-5 | TGTGCCAGCATTGGGGGGACGAGCTATGGCTACACCTTC | CASIGGTSYGYTF
- | TRBJ2-1 | - | TRBV18 | TGTGCCAGCTCACCGATTCACGGGGGAGGAGGCAATGAGCAGTTCTTC | CASSPIHGGGGNEQFF
- | TRBJ2-5 | TRBD2 | TRBV29-1 | TGCAGCGTTGGAGGCGGGAGCGAGGAGACCCAGTACTTC | CSVGGGSEETQYF
- | TRBJ2-7 | TRBD2 | TRBV19 | TGTGCCAGTAGTAGGCGAATTTTCACTAGCGGGAAGACCTACGAGCAGTACTTC | CASSRRIFTSGKTYEQYF
few | TRBJ1-3 | - | TRBV2 | TGTGCCAGCAGTGAAAGGGGACTGGGAGGAAACACCATATATTTT | CASSERGLGGNTIYF
- | TRBJ2-3 | TRBD1 | TRBV28 | TGTGCCAGCAGAACAGGGGGGACCTCAGATACGCAGTATTTT | CASRTGGTSDTQYF
- | TRBJ2-3 | - | TRBV14 | TGTGCCAGCAGCCGCGGGACCTACACAGATACGCAGTATTTT | CASSRGTYTDTQYF
- | TRBJ1-6 | TRBD1 | TRBV14 | TGTGCCAGCAGCCAGACAGGGGGTGTATCACCCCTCCACTTT | CASSQTGGVSPLHF
- | TRBJ2-1 | - | TRBV24-1 | TGTGCCACCAGTGAAGGAGGGGGCAACTACAATGAGCAGTTCTTC | CATSEGGGNYNEQFF
- | TRBJ2-7 | - | TRBV7-9 | TGTGCCAGCAGCCCCTCTAGCGTTGGAAACCACGAGCAGTACTTC | CASSPSSVGNHEQYF